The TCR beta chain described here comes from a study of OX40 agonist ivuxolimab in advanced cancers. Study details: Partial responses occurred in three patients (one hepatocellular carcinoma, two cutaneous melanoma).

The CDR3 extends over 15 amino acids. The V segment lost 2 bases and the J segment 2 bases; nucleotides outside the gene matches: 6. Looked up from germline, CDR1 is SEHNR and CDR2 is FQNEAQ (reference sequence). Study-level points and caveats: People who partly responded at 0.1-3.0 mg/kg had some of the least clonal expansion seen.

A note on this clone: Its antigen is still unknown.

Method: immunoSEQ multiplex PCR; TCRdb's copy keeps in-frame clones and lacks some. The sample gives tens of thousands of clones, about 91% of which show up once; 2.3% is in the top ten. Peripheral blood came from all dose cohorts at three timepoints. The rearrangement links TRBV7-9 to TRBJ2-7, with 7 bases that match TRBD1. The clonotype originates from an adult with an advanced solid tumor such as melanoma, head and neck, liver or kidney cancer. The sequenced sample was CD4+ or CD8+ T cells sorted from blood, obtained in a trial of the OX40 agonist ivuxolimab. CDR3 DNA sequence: TGTGCCAGCAGCTTACAATCGCAGGGGGCCTACGAGCAGTACTTC. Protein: CASSLQSQGAYEQYF. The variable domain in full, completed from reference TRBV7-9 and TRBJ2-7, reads DTGVSQNPRHKITKRGQNVTFRCDPISEHNRLYWYRQTLGQGPEFLTYFQNEAQLEKSRLLSDRFSAERPKGSFSTLEIQRTEQGDSAMYLCASSLQSQGAYEQYFGPGTRLTVT.